These 3 T cell receptor beta chains share one sample of origin, sequenced in a study of T cell repertoires in cytomegalovirus infection. Via MiXCR, TCRdb re-called the reads, giving one row per CDR3 protein. The repertoire holds about 360,000 distinct CDR3 sequences, with over 15% as singletons. Sequencing was performed on PBMCs. The receptors derive from a human donor in good health (CMV status not recorded). Some clones in this sample may be carry-over from other donors' samples.

As concerns this clonotype: A read error may account for a junction end that differs from germline. The chain combines TRBV28 with TRBJ2-7; 7 nucleotides match TRBD1. The CDR3 extends over 11 amino acids. Germline-derived CDR1 and CDR2 are MDHEN and SYDVKM. The CDR3 region has the DNA TGTGCCAGCAGGGCCTCCGGGACAGCTCTCTTC. Its protein is CASRASGTALF.

The genes are TRBV7-2 and TRBJ2-6, with D uncertain. V lost 6 bases to trimming and J lost 0 bases, with 12 bases between them. The CDR3 has 16 amino acids. Germline V gene lookup returns CDR1 SGHTA and CDR2 FQGNSA. In DNA, the CDR3 is TGTGCCAGCAGAGCCGGGCCTTACTCTGGGGCCAACGTCCTGACTTTC. Translating it yields CASRAGPYSGANVLTF.

Many counts were recorded for this clonotype. This sequence joins TRBV7-9 and TRBJ2-7, with D possibly matching TRBD2 (5 bases). CDR1 and CDR2 from the germline V gene are SEHNR and FQNEAQ (reference sequence). Trimming stripped 4 bases from V and 7 bases from J, with 11 bases between. The CDR3 loop spans 12 amino acids. The CDR3: CASSYRTGEQYF. In DNA, the CDR3 is TGTGCCAGCAGCTACCGGACGGGGGAGCAGTACTTC.